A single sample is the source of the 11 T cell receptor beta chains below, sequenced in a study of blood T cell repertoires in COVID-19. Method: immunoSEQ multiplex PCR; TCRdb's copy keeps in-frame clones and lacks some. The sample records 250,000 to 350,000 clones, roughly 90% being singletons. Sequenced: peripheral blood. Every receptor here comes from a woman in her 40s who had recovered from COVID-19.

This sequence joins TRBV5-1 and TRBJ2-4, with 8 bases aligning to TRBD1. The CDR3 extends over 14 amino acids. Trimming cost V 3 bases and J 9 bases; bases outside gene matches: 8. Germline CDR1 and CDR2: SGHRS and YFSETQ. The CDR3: CASSWTAGGGIQYF. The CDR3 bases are TGCGCCAGCAGCTGGACCGCAGGGGGCGGCATTCAGTACTTC.

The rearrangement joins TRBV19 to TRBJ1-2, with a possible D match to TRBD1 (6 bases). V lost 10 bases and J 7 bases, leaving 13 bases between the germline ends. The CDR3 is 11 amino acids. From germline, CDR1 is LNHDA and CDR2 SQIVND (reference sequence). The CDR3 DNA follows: TGTGCCACCACAGGGTGGGGTGGCTACACCTTC. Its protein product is CATTGWGGYTF.

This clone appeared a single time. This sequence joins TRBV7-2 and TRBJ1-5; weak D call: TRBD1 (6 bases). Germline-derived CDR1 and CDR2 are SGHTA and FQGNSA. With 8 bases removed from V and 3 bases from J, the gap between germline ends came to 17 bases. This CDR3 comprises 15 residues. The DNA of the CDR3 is TGTGCCAGCGGGCATCGGACAGCCAACAATCAGCCCCAGCATTTT. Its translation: CASGHRTANNQPQHF.

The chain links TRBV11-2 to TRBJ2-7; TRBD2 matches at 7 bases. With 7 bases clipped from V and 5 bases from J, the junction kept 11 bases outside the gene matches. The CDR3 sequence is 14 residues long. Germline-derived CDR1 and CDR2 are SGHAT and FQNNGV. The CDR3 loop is CASTRGGAVHEQYF. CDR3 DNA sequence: TGTGCCAGCACCCGGGGAGGGGCGGTCCACGAGCAGTACTTC. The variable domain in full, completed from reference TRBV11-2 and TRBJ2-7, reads EAGVAQSPRYKIIEKRQSVAFWCNPISGHATLYWYQQILGQGPKLLIQFQNNGVVDDSQLPKDRFSAERLKGVDSTLKIQPAKLEDSAVYLCASTRGGAVHEQYFGPGTRLTVT.

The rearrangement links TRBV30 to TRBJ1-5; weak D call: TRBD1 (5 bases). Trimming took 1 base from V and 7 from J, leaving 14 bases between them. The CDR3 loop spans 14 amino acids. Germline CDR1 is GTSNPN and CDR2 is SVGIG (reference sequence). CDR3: CAWSASGFRQPQHF. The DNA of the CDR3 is TGTGCCTGGAGTGCATCAGGGTTCAGGCAGCCCCAGCATTTT.

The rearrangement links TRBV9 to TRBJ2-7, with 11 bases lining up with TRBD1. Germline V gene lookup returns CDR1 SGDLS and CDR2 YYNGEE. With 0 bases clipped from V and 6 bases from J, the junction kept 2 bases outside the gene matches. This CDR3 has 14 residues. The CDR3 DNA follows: TGTGCCAGCAGCGTAGCTGGGACAGGGGGCGAGCAGTACTTC. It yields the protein CASSVAGTGGEQYF.

CDR3 protein: CASSLSRARGAANYGYTF. CDR3 coding DNA: TGTGCCAGCAGTTTATCGAGGGCCAGGGGGGCCGCTAACTATGGCTACACCTTC. The rearrangement uses TRBV27 and TRBJ1-2; the match to TRBD1 covers 7 bases. Germline V CDR1 and CDR2: MNHEY, SMNVEV (reference sequence). The ends lost 0 bases at V and 0 bases at J; junction bases unmatched: 10. The CDR3 contains 18 residues.

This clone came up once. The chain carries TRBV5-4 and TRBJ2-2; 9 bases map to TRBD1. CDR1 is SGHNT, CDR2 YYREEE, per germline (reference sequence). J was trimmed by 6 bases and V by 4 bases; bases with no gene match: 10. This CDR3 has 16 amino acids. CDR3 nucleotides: TGTGCCAGCAGCCGGGGGACAGGGAAGAGCGCCGGGGAGCTGTTTTTT. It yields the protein CASSRGTGKSAGELFF.

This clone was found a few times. DNA of the CDR3: TGCGCCAGCAGCCAGACACTGCTCTATGGCTACACCTTC. Translated, it gives CASSQTLLYGYTF. This chain connects TRBV4-1 to TRBJ1-2; D is uncertain. Trimming pared 3 bases from V and 4 bases from J, leaving 9 bases between. There are 13 residues in the CDR3. CDR1 and CDR2 from the germline V gene are MGHRA and YSYEKL.

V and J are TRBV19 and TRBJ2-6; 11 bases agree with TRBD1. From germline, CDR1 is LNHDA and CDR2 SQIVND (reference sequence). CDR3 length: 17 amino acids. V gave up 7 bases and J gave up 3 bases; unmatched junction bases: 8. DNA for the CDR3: TGTGCCAGTACCTGGACAGGGGGCGCCGGTGGGGCCAACGTCCTGACTTTC. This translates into CASTWTGGAGGANVLTF.

CDR3 sequence reads: CASTGSAVGELFF. CDR3 bases: TGTGCCAGCACAGGTAGCGCCGTCGGGGAGCTGTTTTTT. This chain connects TRBV2 to TRBJ2-2; D is possibly TRBD2 (5 bases). Germline V gives CDR1 SNHLY, CDR2 FYNNEI. The V end was cut by 7 bases, the J end by 7 bases, with 13 bases between. The CDR3 covers 13 residues. Combining the CDR3 with reference TRBV2 and TRBJ2-2 gives the whole variable domain EPEVTQTPSHQVTQMGQEVILRCVPISNHLYFYWYRQILGQKVEFLVSFYNNEISEKSEIFDDQFSVERPDGSNFTLKIRSTKLEDSAMYFCASTGSAVGELFFGEGSRLTVL.